The rows below give T cell receptor beta chains drawn from one sample of a study of blood T cell repertoires in COVID-19. Sequencing was performed with immunoSEQ multiplex PCR; in TCRdb, only in-frame clones are kept and a portion is missing. The sample shows 150,000 to 200,000 clones, 70% to 85% of them seen only once. Sequencing used peripheral blood. These receptors were taken from a woman in her thirties or forties with COVID-19, enrolled during active disease. CDR3s include the opening cysteine and the closing phenylalanine or tryptophan. D genes are given only for firm matches. Size values are once, few and many counts, or a class for expanded clones, and some rows have none.

TRBV6-4	.	.	TRBJ2-1	13	TGTGCCAGCAGTGACCGAGCTAGCGATGAGCAGTTCTTC	CASSDRASDEQFF
TRBV12-5	.	.	TRBJ2-5	14	TGTGCTAGTGGACGCGGGGACTCGAGGGGGACCCAGTACTTC	CASGRGDSRGTQYF
TRBV3-1/TRBV3-2	.	.	TRBJ1-1	15	TGTGCCAGCAGCCAAGATAACAGGGCAAACACTGAAGCTTTCTTT	CASSQDNRANTEAFF
TRBV4-1	.	once	TRBJ1-1	13	TGCGCCAGCAGCCAAGTTGGCGGTACTGAAGCTTTCTTT	CASSQVGGTEAFF
TRBV11-2	.	few	TRBJ1-6	16	TGTGCCAGCAGCTTAGTTGGGGGCAGAGGTAATTCACCCCTCCACTTT	CASSLVGGRGNSPLHF
TRBV27	.	.	TRBJ2-7	14	TGTGCCAGCAGTTCCGGACTACCGGGTTACGAGCAGTACTTC	CASSSGLPGYEQYF
TRBV30	.	.	TRBJ2-5	15	TGTGCCTGGAGCCCGATCGACAGAGACCAAGAGACCCAGTACTTC	CAWSPIDRDQETQYF
TRBV18	.	once	TRBJ1-5	17	TGTGCCAGCTCACCGTCAAAAATCCACCAGGGCGGCCAGCCCCAGCATTTT	CASSPSKIHQGGQPQHF
TRBV5-1	.	.	TRBJ1-1	17	TGCGCCAGCAGCCCAGGGCGGTTGGGGGCGGTGAACACTGAAGCTTTCTTT	CASSPGRLGAVNTEAFF
TRBV23-1	.	few	TRBJ2-5	18	TGCGCCAGCAGTCAATCGGGGCTGAAAGTGGCCTTTAAGGAGACCCAGTACTTC	CASSQSGLKVAFKETQYF
TRBV6-5	.	.	TRBJ1-1	14	TGTGCCAGCAGTTTTCAGACAGGTAACACTGAAGCTTTCTTT	CASSFQTGNTEAFF
TRBV11-1	TRBD1	.	TRBJ1-2	14	TGTGCCAGCAGCTTAGGCCTGACAGGGGGCGGCTACACCTTC	CASSLGLTGGGYTF
TRBV19	TRBD1	few	TRBJ2-3	14	TGTGCCAGTAGTCTGGGACAGCCCACAGATACGCAGTATTTT	CASSLGQPTDTQYF
TRBV11-3	.	.	TRBJ2-3	17	TGTGCCAGCAGTCCAAGGGCGGGGTCGGTGGTTGCAGATACGCAGTATTTT	CASSPRAGSVVADTQYF
TRBV4-1	.	.	TRBJ2-7	15	TGCGCCAGCAGCCAAGTCGGCAGGTCCCTACCCGAGCAGTACTTC	CASSQVGRSLPEQYF
TRBV5-1	TRBD2	.	TRBJ2-1	14	TGCGCCAGTCGAAGGGACAGCGGGAGGGGGGAGCAGTTCTTC	CASRRDSGRGEQFF
TRBV28	TRBD1	.	TRBJ1-1	11	TGTGCCAGTACAGGGGGCACTGAAGCTTTCTTT	CASTGGTEAFF
TRBV5-1	TRBD1	.	TRBJ2-6	16	TGCGCCAGCAGTCGAGAGACAGGGCCCGGGGCCAACGTCCTGACTTTC	CASSRETGPGANVLTF
TRBV27	.	.	TRBJ1-4	13	TGTGCCAGCAGTTTACGACAGAATGAAAAACTGTTTTTT	CASSLRQNEKLFF
TRBV5-6	.	.	TRBJ2-3	16	TGTGCCAGCAGCCGGTTGGACTTCCTTAGCACAGATACGCAGTATTTT	CASSRLDFLSTDTQYF
TRBV25-1	TRBD1	.	TRBJ2-5	17	TGTGCCAGCAGTATTGGGTGGACAGGGAAGGAACGAGAGACCCAGTACTTC	CASSIGWTGKERETQYF
TRBV5-1	.	once	TRBJ2-1	13	TGCGCCAGCGTAGGGGTAGACTACAATGAGCAGTTCTTC	CASVGVDYNEQFF
TRBV29-1	.	once	TRBJ1-6	13	TGCAGCGGCGCCAGGGGTCCTGATTCACCCCTCCACTTT	CSGARGPDSPLHF
TRBV30	TRBD2	.	TRBJ2-1	16	TGTGCCTGGAGCTGGACTAGCGGGGTACTATACAATGAGCAGTTCTTC	CAWSWTSGVLYNEQFF
TRBV28	TRBD1	.	TRBJ2-3	16	TGTGCCAGCGAGGGGACAGGGTTGAGGAGCACAGATACGCAGTATTTT	CASEGTGLRSTDTQYF
TRBV9	TRBD2	few	TRBJ2-5	17	TGTGCCAGCAGCCTGCCCGGGACTAGCGGGCCCAAAGAGACCCAGTACTTC	CASSLPGTSGPKETQYF
TRBV28	.	.	TRBJ1-4	13	TGTGCCAGCTACAGGGCCCGGAATGAAAAACTGTTTTTT	CASYRARNEKLFF
TRBV5-6	.	.	TRBJ2-4	14	TGTGCCAGCAGCTCCTGGGGGCCCAAAAACATTCAGTACTTC	CASSSWGPKNIQYF
TRBV19	TRBD1	many	TRBJ2-7	14	TGTGCCAGTAGTTCGACAGGGAGCTCCTACGAGCAGTACTTC	CASSSTGSSYEQYF
TRBV7-9	TRBD1	.	TRBJ2-1	16	TGTGCCAGCAGCTTAGCCTCGGGACAGGGGGCGGGTGAGCAGTTCTTC	CASSLASGQGAGEQFF
TRBV30	TRBD1	.	TRBJ1-1	12	TGTGCCTGGAGTGTACAACAGGGGAACGCTTTCTTT	CAWSVQQGNAFF
TRBV6-2/TRBV6-3	.	.	TRBJ1-4	14	TGTGCCAGCAGTTACACAGGACGGGGGGAAAAACTGTTTTTT	CASSYTGRGEKLFF
TRBV19	.	.	TRBJ2-2	17	TGTGCCAGTAGCCCGGGGATGACAGGTCAGGACACCGGGGAGCTGTTTTTT	CASSPGMTGQDTGELFF
TRBV11-1	.	.	TRBJ2-1	13	TGTGCCAGCACCCCGAGTCCCTACAATGAGCAGTTCTTC	CASTPSPYNEQFF
TRBV5-6	.	many	TRBJ1-5	14	TGTGCCAGCAGCTTGGCAGGGTATGATCAGCCCCAGCATTTT	CASSLAGYDQPQHF
TRBV28	TRBD1	.	TRBJ1-2	14	TGTGCCAGCAGTCCGGGACAGGGAACGGTTGGCTACACCTTC	CASSPGQGTVGYTF
TRBV5-5	.	.	TRBJ2-3	15	TGTGCCAGCAGCTTCAGCGGGTCACAAGCAGATACGCAGTATTTT	CASSFSGSQADTQYF
TRBV28	.	.	TRBJ2-5	14	TGTGCCAGCAGTTTGGTAGCGCGGGGAGAGACCCAGTACTTC	CASSLVARGETQYF
TRBV19	.	once	TRBJ2-5	14	TGTGCCAGTAGTATAGAGCCAGGGATCGAGACCCAGTACTTC	CASSIEPGIETQYF
TRBV9	.	.	TRBJ1-2	13	TGTGCCAGCAGCGCCCCTGACTTGAATGGCTACACCTTC	CASSAPDLNGYTF
TRBV19	TRBD1	.	TRBJ2-3	14	TGTGCCAGTAAAGGGACAGGGACCGCAGATACGCAGTATTTT	CASKGTGTADTQYF
TRBV19	TRBD2	few	TRBJ2-3	13	TGTGCCAGTAGTTGGGGGGGAACAGATACGCAGTATTTT	CASSWGGTDTQYF